Shown below are 7 T cell receptor beta chains from a single sample sequenced in a study of T-cell reconstitution after alpha-beta-depleted transplantation in children (dated by TCRdb to the mid-2010s). Read against the paper, the sample's treatment or condition label means: allogeneic hematopoietic cell transplantation with graft depleted of TCRalphabeta T cells and CD19 B cells. The method behind the library was PCR. Data came from an Illumina HiSeq 2500. TCR libraries were prepared with molecular barcoding, using unique molecular identifiers to normalize TCRbeta repertoire quantification. The public reads were run again by TCRdb, first through fastp at Q25 and then through MiXCR, and only productive beta chains were kept. Rows with one shared CDR3 protein collapse into an entry with the most common genes and DNA. Within this sample are nearly 350,000 distinct CDR3 sequences, with around 15% of them counted one time only. The biggest ten clones account for about 41% of the sample.

The starting material was PBMCs, mostly from graft donor cells, obtained 360 days after TCRalphabeta/CD19-depleted stem cell transplant. Receptor source: a male patient between 2 and 15 years old who had a stem cell transplant for acute lymphoblastic leukemia, so the T cells may come from the graft donor.

V is TRBV28 and J is TRBJ1-1; perhaps TRBD1 as D (5 bases). Germline lookup yields CDR1 MDHEN and CDR2 SYDVKM. The CDR3 is 18 residues long. V was pared by 3 bases and J by 0 bases, with 20 bases between. For the CDR3, the DNA is TGTGCCAGCAGTTTTTGGGGCAGGCTCTCCCGCATGAACACTGAAGCTTTCTTT. Translated, it gives CASSFWGRLSRMNTEAFF.

The V gene is TRBV20-1, the J gene TRBJ1-2; 8 bases are shared with TRBD1. This CDR3 is built from 13 residues. Looked up from germline, CDR1 is DFQATT and CDR2 is SNEGSKA (reference sequence). With 3 bases clipped from V and 6 bases from J, the junction kept 6 bases outside the gene matches. CDR3 region: CSARKQGVDGYTF. CDR3 in DNA: TGCAGTGCTAGGAAACAGGGGGTAGATGGCTACACCTTC.

V usage is TRBV12-3 or TRBV12-4 and J usage is TRBJ1-6, with a tentative D call TRBD1 (5 bases). CDR3 size: 15 residues. V lost 3 bases and J 7 bases, leaving 13 bases between the germline ends. The CDR3: CASSFRGVMNSPLHF. The CDR3 DNA is TGTGCCAGCAGTTTTCGGGGGGTCATGAATTCACCCCTCCACTTT.

This clonotype was observed a handful of times. The chain combines TRBV30 with TRBJ1-1; D is undetermined. There are 13 residues in the CDR3. The V end lost 0 bases, the J end lost 2 bases, and 7 bases lay between the germline ends. The V gene's germline CDR1 is GTSNPN and CDR2 SVGIG (reference sequence). The DNA for the CDR3 is TGTGCCTGGAGTGTTACAGCCAACACTGAAGCTTTCTTT. As protein: CAWSVTANTEAFF. The full variable domain, rest sourced from reference TRBV30 and TRBJ1-1, is SQTIHQWPATLVQPVGSPLSLECTVEGTSNPNLYWYRQAAGRGLQLLFYSVGIGQISSEVPQNLSASRPQDRQFILSSKKLLLSDSGFYLCAWSVTANTEAFFGQGTRLTVV.

This clonotype was seen a handful of times. The rearrangement links TRBV14 to TRBJ1-1, with D unclear. CDR3 size: 13 residues. Germline V lookup: CDR1 SGHDN, CDR2 FVKESK. Trimming removed 8 bases at V and 1 base at J, with 11 bases between. CDR3 residues: CASREAGNTEAFF. CDR3 nucleotides: TGTGCCAGCCGAGAAGCTGGGAACACTGAAGCTTTCTTT.

The chain employs TRBV20-1 and TRBJ2-7; 10 nucleotides line up with TRBD2. Germline V lookup: CDR1 DFQATT, CDR2 SNEGSKA (reference sequence). This CDR3 region has 15 residues. Unmatched junction bases numbered 5, after V lost 0 bases and J lost 3 bases. The CDR3 region is CSARDRASGSYEQYF. For the CDR3, the DNA is TGCAGTGCTAGAGATCGGGCTAGCGGGAGCTACGAGCAGTACTTC.

This clonotype came up a few times. This chain links TRBV10-3 with TRBJ2-2, with TRBD2 identical over 14 bases. The CDR3 runs 17 residues. CDR1 is ENHRY and CDR2 is SYGVKD in the germline V gene. With V trimmed by 10 bases and J by 6 bases, 13 bases remained unmatched. This CDR3 is CATQAARTSGRSGELFF. The CDR3 nucleotides are TGTGCCACCCAGGCTGCCCGGACTAGCGGGAGGTCCGGGGAGCTGTTTTTT.